Each of the 11 T cell receptor beta chains below was sequenced from the same sample in a study of post-analysis software for immune sequencing data. General study points: Relative to controls, patients had 4 or 5 TRBV segments at higher frequency, with TRBV5-6, TRBV5-1 and TRBV20-1 among these.

These TCRs' antigens remain unknown. TCR beta libraries were prepared from cDNA with unique molecular identifiers. Each CDR3 protein is one row after TCRdb ran MiXCR on the PCR reads. The sample includes 820,000 or so distinct CDR3 sequences, approximately 53% of them seen just once. The source material was blood. The receptors come from a girl under 18 with multiple sclerosis.

The chain couples TRBV10-2 to TRBJ2-1; maybe TRBD1 (5 bases). CDR1 and CDR2 (germline): WSHSY, SAAADI. CDR3 length: 21 residues. V lost 0 bases and J lost 1, with 25 bases in between. CDR3 sequence reads: CASSESRLIPKTDRSYNEQFF. The CDR3 DNA follows: TGCGCCAGCAGTGAGTCGAGGCTTATTCCCAAGACAGACCGATCCTACAATGAGCAGTTCTTC.

This clonotype was seen a few times. The chain joins TRBV29-1 to TRBJ2-5; D possibly corresponds to TRBD1 (6 bases). Germline CDR1 and CDR2: SQVTM and ANQGSEA. V was pared by 8 bases and J by 1 base, with 14 bases between. The CDR3 has 13 amino acids. CDR3: CSTERTVQETQYF. The CDR3 region has the DNA TGCAGCACAGAGCGGACAGTCCAAGAGACCCAGTACTTC.

This clonotype was seen a few times. The chain is built from TRBV5-1 and TRBJ2-7; TRBD1 matches 7 bases. Germline assignment: CDR1 SGHRS and CDR2 YFSETQ. This CDR3 region has 15 residues. With V trimmed by 3 bases and J by 4 bases, 10 bases remained unmatched. Here the CDR3 reads CASSSQPGQQYEQYF. In DNA, the CDR3 is TGCGCCAGCAGCTCCCAACCGGGACAGCAGTACGAGCAGTACTTC.

The chain links TRBV29-1 to TRBJ2-5; TRBD2 matches 9 bases. The CDR3 runs to 17 residues. Germline V gene data show CDR1 as SQVTM and CDR2 as ANQGSEA. V trimming: 5 bases; J trimming: 2 bases; junction bases outside the gene matches: 15. CDR3 region: CSVLPQPGLARQETQYF. As DNA, the CDR3 is TGCAGCGTTCTCCCCCAACCCGGACTAGCGAGACAAGAGACCCAGTACTTC.

CDR3 protein: CASSQGVGSASDTQYF. The CDR3 DNA sequence: TGTGCCAGCAGCCAAGGGGTCGGGAGTGCTTCAGATACGCAGTATTTT. The rearrangement joins TRBV14 to TRBJ2-3; maybe TRBD2 (6 bases). This CDR3 contains 16 residues. The V end was cut by 1 base, the J end by 4 bases, with 15 bases between. CDR1 and CDR2 (germline): SGHDN, FVKESK.

V gene TRBV20-1 combines with J gene TRBJ2-7; D tentatively fits TRBD1 or TRBD2 (5 bases each). Germline-derived CDR1 and CDR2 are DFQATT and SNEGSKA (reference sequence). Trimming took off 3 bases at V and 2 bases at J, with 14 bases between the two ends. This CDR3 contains 14 residues. The CDR3 nucleotides are TGCAGTGCTAGCCGCCGTGAGGGGCCCTACGAGCAGTACTTC. Translating gives CSASRREGPYEQYF.

As for this clonotype: A read error may produce the germline difference seen at one junction end. This rearrangement joins TRBV15 to TRBJ2-7, with 10 bases lining up with TRBD2. CDR1 LNHNV and CDR2 YYDKDF come from the germline V gene (reference sequence). The CDR3 sequence is 16 residues long. CDR3: CAASREGLAGAYEQYF. DNA for the CDR3: TGTGCCGCCAGCAGAGAAGGTCTAGCGGGAGCCTACGAGCAGTACTTC.

V usage is TRBV6-5 and J usage is TRBJ2-1; D might be TRBD1 or TRBD2, each matching 6 bases. This CDR3 is built from 16 residues. Between the trimmed V and J ends, which lost 2 bases and 3 bases, there was a span of 14 bases. Germline V gene sequence: CDR1 MNHEY, CDR2 SVGAGI. This CDR3 is CASSYQGGRLYNEQFF. CDR3 coding DNA: TGTGCCAGCAGTTACCAAGGGGGGAGGCTCTACAATGAGCAGTTCTTC.

This clonotype has a handful of counts. The chain joins TRBV12-3 or TRBV12-4 to TRBJ2-3; the match to TRBD2 covers 12 bases. The CDR3 is 16 amino acids. The J segment lost 2 bases and the V segment lost 5 bases, leaving 5 bases of the junction unmatched. CDR3 residues: CASSPGLAGLTDTQYF. The CDR3 DNA is TGTGCCAGCAGTCCGGGACTAGCGGGCCTCACAGATACGCAGTATTTT.

This sequence joins TRBV6-6 and TRBJ2-5, with D maybe TRBD2 (6 bases). V was pared by 11 bases and J by 4 bases, with 23 bases between. The germline gives CDR1 MNHNY, CDR2 SVGAGI (reference sequence). The length of the CDR3 is 15 residues. Written as DNA, the CDR3 is TGTGCCGGACGTCCCGGGACTGGATACCGAGAGACCCAGTACTTC. It codes for CAGRPGTGYRETQYF.

The chain employs TRBV6-5 and TRBJ2-5, with unresolved D. This CDR3 spans 16 amino acids. Germline-derived CDR1 and CDR2 are MNHEY and SVGAGI. Trimming stripped 0 bases from V and 10 bases from J, with 21 bases between. The CDR3 coding sequence is TGTGCCAGCAGTTACTCCCGGATTCCGTTTGGTGGTTTCCAGTACTTC. Its protein product is CASSYSRIPFGGFQYF.